The clone carrying this T cell receptor (beta chain) was observed a few times. Its antigen remains unknown. Sample-barcoded 5' priming and a J-beta primer mix drove a second PCR of roughly 6 to 12 cycles. Each of the samples gave a minimum of 2.5 million paired-end reads that contained CDR3. TCRdb independently ran MiXCR on the 5' RACE reads; one entry per CDR3 protein. The repertoire holds about 640,000 distinct CDR3 sequences, less than 35% seen once, with 15% to 18% in the top ten. V lost 0 bases, J lost 0 bases, and 8 bases lay in between. The CDR3 is 16 residues long. CDR1 LNHNV and CDR2 YYDKDF come from the germline V gene (reference sequence). Each sample provided at least 6 micrograms of extracted total RNA. This entry belongs to a study of blood T cells in healthy people across ages. On the study more broadly: The capture of about one barcoded beta molecule per two T cells was achieved by template switching. Overall study findings and caveats: Without sorted subsets, naive and antigen-experienced compartments could not be conclusively compared.

The V call is TRBV15, the J call TRBJ2-2; D gene unclear. Sequencing was performed on blood. The origin of this receptor is a woman of 80 years or more in good health. CDR3 amino acids: CATSRDPAANTGELFF. As DNA, the CDR3 is TGTGCCACCAGCAGAGATCCGGCGGCGAACACCGGGGAGCTGTTTTTT. Full variable domain (rest looked up from reference TRBV15 and TRBJ2-2): DAMVIQNPRYQVTQFGKPVTLSCSQTLNHNVMYWYQQKSSQAPKLLFHYYDKDFNNEADTPDNFQSRRPNTSFCFLDIRSPGLGDTAMYLCATSRDPAANTGELFFGEGSRLTVL.